This T cell receptor beta chain derives from a study of neoadjuvant anti-PD-1 for oral cavity cancer. Measured with immunoSEQ multiplex PCR; TCRdb has only the in-frame clones, and not every one. The sample yields 7,000 to 9,000 clones, roughly 50% seen once. Looked up from germline, CDR1 is GTSNPN and CDR2 is SVGIG (reference sequence). The CDR3 has 14 amino acids. J was trimmed by 4 bases and V by 2 bases; bases with no gene match: 7. The source is a person aged 35 to 85 with oral cavity squamous cell carcinoma. The starting material was tumor tissue, obtained before nivolumab (anti-PD-1) treatment. J is TRBJ2-5 and V is TRBV30; 7 nucleotides line up with TRBD1. As DNA, the CDR3 is TGTGCCTGGAGTTTGGGACAGACGCGAGAGACCCAGTACTTC. It codes for CAWSLGQTRETQYF.